The sequence of this T cell receptor beta chain was determined in a study of CD8 T cells in ankylosing spondylitis. V dropped 7 bases and J dropped 3; count of bases not matched to a gene: 8. CDR3 length: 15 residues. Germline CDR1 KGHDR, CDR2 SFDVKD. One entry per CDR3 protein, called by TCRdb with MiXCR from the 5' RACE reads. Among roughly 470,000 distinct CDR3 sequences listed, roughly 27% were seen once. This clonotype was observed a handful of times. Its antigen is still unknown. Study conclusions and caveats: Characteristic, it appeared, of ankylosing spondylitis blood was a TCR beta motif of roughly eight highly homologous variants.

This receptor was obtained from a male donor with ankylosing spondylitis. V is TRBV24-1 and J is TRBJ1-5, with 7 bases identical to TRBD1. Sequencing used blood, either unsorted or a sorted T cell fraction (not recorded which). The CDR3 reads CATSGDSNINQPQHF. The CDR3 nucleotides read TGTGCCACCAGCGGGGACAGTAACATCAATCAGCCCCAGCATTTT.